This T cell receptor (beta chain) stems from a study of CD8 T cells in ankylosing spondylitis. This clonotype was counted ten times or more. Its target is unknown. Regarding the study as a whole: CD8+ cells made up the disease-linked clones, which were relatively rare in peripheral blood. Within matched ankylosing spondylitis synovial fluid, disease-linked clones were reportedly significantly enriched. In ankylosing spondylitis blood, a motif of about 8 highly homologous TCR beta variants appeared characteristic.

Researchers built TCR beta libraries using quantitative 5'-RACE with molecular barcodes. TCRdb re-called the 5' RACE reads with MiXCR, one entry per CDR3 protein. The sample includes 250,000 to 350,000 distinct CDR3 sequences, around 20% of them seen just once. This CDR3 contains 15 residues. CDR1 is SNHLY and CDR2 is FYNNEI in the germline V gene. Trimming shortened V by 1 base and J by 1 base, and 9 bases separated the two germline ends. This TCR was sampled from a male donor with ankylosing spondylitis or in good health (not recorded which). The rearrangement links TRBV2 to TRBJ2-3, with a weak D call TRBD1 (6 bases). Sequenced: blood, either unsorted or a sorted T cell fraction (not recorded which). The CDR3 protein is CASSEVRGGTDTQYF. The CDR3 bases are TGTGCCAGCAGTGAAGTCAGGGGTGGCACAGATACGCAGTATTTT.